This T cell receptor (beta chain) was documented in a study of shared clonotypes between healthy human individuals (dated by TCRdb to the early 2020s). For the wider study: The cohort included a few men and a couple of women between 18 and 49 years of age. Different laboratories and diverse techniques were used to prepare libraries and sequence TCR repertoires, to increase sequencing depth and limit assay-specific biases. Each donor's leukapheresis produced roughly between about 0.9 and 9.5 billion PBMCs. Per donor, three plates each were used for CD4 naive and CD4 memory, two for CD8 naive, and one for CD8 memory. Blood TCR repertoires of four to six healthy adults were deeply sequenced to estimate repertoire size and the extent of clonotype sharing between individuals. What the work shows at the level of the full study, not this receptor alone: Higher generation probabilities were observed for clonotypes shared by all four sorted-subset donors than for non-shared clonotypes. Pairwise subsampling led to the expectation that sequencing depth would affect the degree of clonotype sharing among donors. Roughly 5% of naive CD4, more than 3% of naive CD8, 2% to 2.5% of memory CD4, and about 0.4% of memory CD8 clonotypes were shared across several donors. Sampling was restricted to blood, and TCR repertoires in tissues likely differ from the TCR repertoires found in blood. Estimated clonotype richness was generally larger for naive than for memory subsets. Because the study included a small number of donors, the genetic and exposure-history diversity represented was limited. Rarefaction of sorted-subset datasets indicated incomplete sequencing despite the large sequencing depth.

Using the deep immunoSEQ assay, multiplex PCR amplified TCR CDR3 regions from genomic DNA. For each cell subset, the extracted genomic DNA was distributed evenly across all wells of several immunoSEQ 96-well plates, and each plate served as one replicate. For sorted subsets, 200 to 250 ng of genomic DNA, equivalent to 25,000 to 35,000 T cell genomes, went into each replicate PCR. Purified libraries were quantified with a Qubit 3.0 fluorometer, sized on a Bioanalyzer 2100, and re-quantified with the KAPA Library Quantification kit. Each immunoSEQ 96-well plate was sequenced on its own single-read 150-cycle Illumina NextSeq 550 flow cell. The published analysis was carried out like this. Because only junctional sequences without quality scores were contained in the immunoSEQ output, filtering matching that applied to full-length reads could not be performed. To assign V/J genes and CDR3, sequences were annotated using PyIR, a Python wrapper for IgBLAST v1.9, with IMGT germline references. Reads with weak V/J assignments (E-value above 1e-6), missing CDR3, stop codons, out-of-frame junctions, or ambiguous translated residues were removed. V3J clonotypes were defined by identical inferred V gene, J gene, and CDR3 amino acid sequence. Percentage overlap between repertoires was calculated by dividing the number of shared unique clonotypes by the size of the smaller repertoire. Three approaches were used to assess repertoire richness: RTK rarefaction, the Chao1 estimator, and Recon v2.1 estimates of unobserved clonotypes. Generation probabilities for all TCRbeta clonotypes obtained by the gDNA method from four donors were computed using OLGA. Drawn from immuneACCESS, this table holds only the in-frame rearrangements with V and J called that TCRdb kept. Clones are partly lost; checked studies trace under half to an unresolved V gene and leave the rest unexplained. V, J and clone size are taken as reported in that table, and D and trimming were inferred from the DNA itself. The sample records roughly 1 million clones, around 78% of which are singletons. More than 0.5% of the sample lies in the top ten.

This clone was counted only a few times. This receptor's antigen is unknown. The sample holds no much larger clone one base away, and base qualities are not on file. The V end loses 7 bases and the J end loses 4 bases, and a stretch of 14 bases separates them. The CDR3, from cysteine to phenylalanine, totals 13 residues. Only CDR3 DNA is held: 39 bases, read in frame from base 1. The germline V gene supplies CDR1 SQVTM and CDR2 ANQGSEA. Healthy HIV-negative adults with no recently reported acute infections or vaccinations were included as donors. Only Caucasian adults living in Nashville, Tennessee, USA were represented among the donors. CD4+ T cells were enriched by magnetic negative selection, after which naive cells were positively selected on CD45RA and the negative fraction was taken as the memory subset. After blood collection by leukapheresis, PBMCs were isolated using Ficoll-Histopaque density gradient centrifugation and then cryopreserved in the vapor phase of liquid nitrogen. Purity and quantity of every magnetically sorted T cell population were checked by analytical flow cytometry. Genomic DNA was isolated from each sorted fraction and quantified by UV absorbance on a Nanodrop 2000c.

The sample consisted of memory CD4+ T cells from PBMCs. According to the study, the label for this sample's cell subset or site signals: CD45RA-negative fraction. This chain is built from TRBV29-1 and TRBJ2-1; a tentative D call is TRBD2 (6 bases match). The receptor comes from a man aged 18 to 35 in good health. Some clones in this sample may be carry-over from other donors' samples. CDR3 loop: CSGCGLLYNEQFF. The sequenced DNA: TGCAGCGGTTGTGGACTACTTTACAATGAGCAGTTCTTC.